The clone carrying this T cell receptor (beta chain) has more than one count but fewer than ten. Its antigen is unidentified. These data come from a study of molecular identifiers for immune sequencing clone quantification. TCRdb recomputed calls from the PCR reads with MiXCR, one row per CDR3 protein. This sample has a few hundred thousand distinct CDR3 sequences, with 20% to 25% found just once. CDR1 is LNHNV, CDR2 YYDKDF, per germline (reference sequence). CDR3 length: 14 amino acids. The ends were cut back, 5 bases at V and 6 bases at J, with 14 bases in the middle. Study-wide results and caveats: Effector cells had over 97% of their molecules in clones above 20 RNA copies, while naive cells had under 1%. A shared barcode on identical TCR molecules could lead to underestimated sizes for highly expanded clones.

The receptor comes from a human donor in good health. Some libraries in this study had Jurkat cell RNA spiked in. Material: naive CD8+ T cells from blood, with Jurkat cell RNA spiked in. Described subset: FACS-sorted CD8+CD4-CCR7+CD45RA+ naive T cells. The rearrangement uses TRBV15 and TRBJ2-1; D unclear. The CDR3: CATSPLTDLNEQFF. The CDR3 DNA reads TGTGCCACCAGCCCCCTAACGGACCTCAATGAGCAGTTCTTC.